What follows is one TCR beta chain and its context. This specimen belongs to a study of control samples from healthy donors and cancer patients. V was clipped by 2 bases and J by 10 bases; unmatched bases: 10. The CDR3 runs to 16 residues. CDR1 and CDR2 from the germline V gene are KGHSH and LQKENI. TCRdb's copy holds only in-frame clones and misses some; the assay was immunoSEQ multiplex PCR. This table holds about 51,000 clones, about 88% found once. This rearrangement joins TRBV18 to TRBJ2-1; 11 bases align to TRBD2. Sample: PBMCs. The receptor comes from a man aged 45-65 years with head and neck cancer. DNA for the CDR3: TGTGCCAGCTCACCAATTCCGCTAGCGGGAGGAGGGGAGCAGTTCTTC. Its protein product is CASSPIPLAGGGEQFF.